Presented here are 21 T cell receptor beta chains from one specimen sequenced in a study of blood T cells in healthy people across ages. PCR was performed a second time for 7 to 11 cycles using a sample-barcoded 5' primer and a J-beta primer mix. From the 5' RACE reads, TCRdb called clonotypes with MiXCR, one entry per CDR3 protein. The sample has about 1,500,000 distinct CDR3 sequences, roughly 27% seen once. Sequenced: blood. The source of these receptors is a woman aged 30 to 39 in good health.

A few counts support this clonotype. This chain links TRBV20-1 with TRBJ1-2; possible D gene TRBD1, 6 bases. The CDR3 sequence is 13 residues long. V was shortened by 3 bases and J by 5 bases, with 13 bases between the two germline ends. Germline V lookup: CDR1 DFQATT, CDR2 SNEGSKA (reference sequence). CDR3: CSASWDKGYGYTF. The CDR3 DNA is TGCAGTGCTAGTTGGGACAAGGGGTATGGCTACACCTTC.

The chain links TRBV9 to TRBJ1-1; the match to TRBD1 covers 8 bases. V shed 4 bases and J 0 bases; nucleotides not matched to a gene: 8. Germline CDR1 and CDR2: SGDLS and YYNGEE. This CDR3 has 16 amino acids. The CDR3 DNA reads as TGTGCCAGCAGCTCCAGCCCGGGACAGGTGAACACTGAAGCTTTCTTT. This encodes CASSSSPGQVNTEAFF.

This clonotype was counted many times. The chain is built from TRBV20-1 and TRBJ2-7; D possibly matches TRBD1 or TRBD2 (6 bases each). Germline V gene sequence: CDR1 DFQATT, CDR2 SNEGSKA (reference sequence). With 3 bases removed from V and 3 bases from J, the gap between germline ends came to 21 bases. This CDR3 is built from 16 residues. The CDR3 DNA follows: TGCAGTGCTAGCGTAACCGGTCGGGGGCCACTCTACGAGCAGTACTTC. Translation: CSASVTGRGPLYEQYF.

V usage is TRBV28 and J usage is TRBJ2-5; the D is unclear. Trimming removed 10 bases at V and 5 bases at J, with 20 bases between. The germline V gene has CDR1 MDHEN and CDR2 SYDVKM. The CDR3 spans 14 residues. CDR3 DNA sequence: TGTGCCACCCGAAGTATTCTCGTGGCGGAGACCCAGTACTTC. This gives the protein CATRSILVAETQYF.

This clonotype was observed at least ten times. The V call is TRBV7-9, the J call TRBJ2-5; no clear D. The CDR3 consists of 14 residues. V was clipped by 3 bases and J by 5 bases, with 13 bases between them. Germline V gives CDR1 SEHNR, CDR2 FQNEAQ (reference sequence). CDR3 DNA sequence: TGTGCCAGCAGCTTGGATTCAAGGAGCGAGACCCAGTACTTC. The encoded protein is CASSLDSRSETQYF.

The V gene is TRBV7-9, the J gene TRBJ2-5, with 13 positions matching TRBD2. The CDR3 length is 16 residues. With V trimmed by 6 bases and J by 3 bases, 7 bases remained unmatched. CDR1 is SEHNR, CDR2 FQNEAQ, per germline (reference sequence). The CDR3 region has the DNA TGTGCCAGCAGGCCCGGACTAGCGGGAGAGGAAGAGACCCAGTACTTC. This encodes CASRPGLAGEEETQYF.

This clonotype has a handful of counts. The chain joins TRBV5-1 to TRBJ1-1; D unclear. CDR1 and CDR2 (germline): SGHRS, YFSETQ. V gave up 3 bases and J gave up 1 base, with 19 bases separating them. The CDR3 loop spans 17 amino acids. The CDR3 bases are TGCGCCAGCAGCTCTCCGGAAGAAACGGCAGGGAACACTGAAGCTTTCTTT. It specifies CASSSPEETAGNTEAFF.

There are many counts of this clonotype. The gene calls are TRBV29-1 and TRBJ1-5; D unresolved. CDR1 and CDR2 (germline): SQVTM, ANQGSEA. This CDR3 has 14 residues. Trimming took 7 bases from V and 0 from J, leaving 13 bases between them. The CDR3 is CSASVSYSNQPQHF. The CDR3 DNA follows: TGCAGCGCCTCGGTGTCCTATAGCAATCAGCCCCAGCATTTT.

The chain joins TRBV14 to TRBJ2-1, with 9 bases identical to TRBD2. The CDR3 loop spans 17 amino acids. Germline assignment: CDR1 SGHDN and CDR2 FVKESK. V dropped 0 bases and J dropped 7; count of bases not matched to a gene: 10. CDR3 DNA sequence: TGTGCCAGCAGCCAAGACCGGGCGGGAGGGATTAGGAATGAGCAGTTCTTC. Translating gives CASSQDRAGGIRNEQFF.

The DNA for the CDR3 is TGTGCCTGGAGGGAAGCCGGGACACTGTTTTTT. Translating gives CAWREAGTLFF. The chain employs TRBV30 and TRBJ1-4, with D perhaps TRBD1 (5 bases). V lost 3 bases, J lost 13 bases, and 12 bases lay in between. The CDR3 runs 11 residues. From germline, CDR1 is GTSNPN and CDR2 SVGIG (reference sequence). Complete variable domain (other parts from reference TRBV30 and TRBJ1-4): SQTIHQWPATLVQPVGSPLSLECTVEGTSNPNLYWYRQAAGRGLQLLFYSVGIGQISSEVPQNLSASRPQDRQFILSSKKLLLSDSGFYLCAWREAGTLFFGSGTQLSVL.

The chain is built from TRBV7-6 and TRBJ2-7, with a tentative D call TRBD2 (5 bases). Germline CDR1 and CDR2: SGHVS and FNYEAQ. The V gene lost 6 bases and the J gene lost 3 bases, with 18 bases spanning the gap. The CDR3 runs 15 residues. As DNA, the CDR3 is TGTGCCAGCAGTAACCCCGGCGAGGGCCACTACGAGCAGTACTTC. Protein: CASSNPGEGHYEQYF. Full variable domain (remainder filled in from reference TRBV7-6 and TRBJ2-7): GAGVSQSPRYKVTKRGQDVALRCDPISGHVSLYWYRQALGQGPEFLTYFNYEAQQDKSGLPNDRFSAERPEGSISTLTIQRTEQRDSAMYRCASSNPGEGHYEQYFGPGTRLTVT.

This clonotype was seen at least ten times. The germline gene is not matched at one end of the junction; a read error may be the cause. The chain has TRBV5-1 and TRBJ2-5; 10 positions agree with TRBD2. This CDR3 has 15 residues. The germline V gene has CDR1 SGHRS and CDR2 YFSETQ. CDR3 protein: CASSSGLAAQETQYF. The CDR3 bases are TGTGCCAGCAGCTCCGGACTAGCGGCCCAAGAGACCCAGTACTTC.

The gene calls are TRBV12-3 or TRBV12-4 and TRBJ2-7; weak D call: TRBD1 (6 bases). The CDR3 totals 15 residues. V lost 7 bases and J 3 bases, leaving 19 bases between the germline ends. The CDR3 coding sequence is TGTGCCAGCACCCCCACGGTCAGGGGAGACTACGAGCAGTACTTC. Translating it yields CASTPTVRGDYEQYF.

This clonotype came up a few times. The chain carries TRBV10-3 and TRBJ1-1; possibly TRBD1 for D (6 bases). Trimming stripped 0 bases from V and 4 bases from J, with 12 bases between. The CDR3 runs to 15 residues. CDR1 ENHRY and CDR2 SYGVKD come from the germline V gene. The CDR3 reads CAISESGRGFTEAFF. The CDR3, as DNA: TGTGCCATCAGTGAGTCGGGAAGGGGGTTCACTGAAGCTTTCTTT.

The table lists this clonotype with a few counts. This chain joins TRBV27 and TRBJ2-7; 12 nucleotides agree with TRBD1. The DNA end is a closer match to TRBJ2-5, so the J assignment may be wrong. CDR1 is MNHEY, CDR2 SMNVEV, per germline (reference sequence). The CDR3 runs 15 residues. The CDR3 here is CASSSGTGGLETQYF. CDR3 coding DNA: TGTGCCAGCAGTTCCGGGACAGGGGGCTTGGAGACCCAGTACTTC.

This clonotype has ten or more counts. CDR3 loop: CSVGYSGRTYEQYF. The DNA for the CDR3 is TGCAGCGTTGGCTACAGCGGGAGGACCTACGAGCAGTACTTC. This chain connects TRBV29-1 to TRBJ2-7; 9 nucleotides match TRBD2. CDR3 size: 14 residues. V dropped 4 bases and J dropped 2; count of bases not matched to a gene: 6. From germline, CDR1 is SQVTM and CDR2 ANQGSEA.

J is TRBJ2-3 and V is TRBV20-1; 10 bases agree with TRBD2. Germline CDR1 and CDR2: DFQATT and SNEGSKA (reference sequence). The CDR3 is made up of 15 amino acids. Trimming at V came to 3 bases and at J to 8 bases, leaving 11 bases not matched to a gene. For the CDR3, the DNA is TGCAGTGCTAGGATGCCTAGCGGGGGAATGGTTACGCAGTATTTT. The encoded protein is CSARMPSGGMVTQYF.

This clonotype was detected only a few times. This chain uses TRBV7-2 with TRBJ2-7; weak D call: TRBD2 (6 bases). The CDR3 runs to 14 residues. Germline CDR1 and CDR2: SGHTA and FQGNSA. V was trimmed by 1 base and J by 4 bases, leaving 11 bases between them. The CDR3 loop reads CASSLGTNPYEQYF. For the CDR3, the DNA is TGTGCCAGCAGCTTAGGGACTAACCCATACGAGCAGTACTTC.

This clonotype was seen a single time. The CDR3 sequence is CASSLGQAFQETQYF. As DNA, the CDR3 is TGCGCCAGCAGCTTAGGACAGGCGTTCCAAGAGACCCAGTACTTC. The genes are TRBV5-1 and TRBJ2-5; 7 bases fit TRBD1. CDR3 size: 15 residues. After removal of 2 bases from V and 1 base from J, the junction contained 5 bases not matched to a gene. Germline CDR1 SGHRS, CDR2 YFSETQ.

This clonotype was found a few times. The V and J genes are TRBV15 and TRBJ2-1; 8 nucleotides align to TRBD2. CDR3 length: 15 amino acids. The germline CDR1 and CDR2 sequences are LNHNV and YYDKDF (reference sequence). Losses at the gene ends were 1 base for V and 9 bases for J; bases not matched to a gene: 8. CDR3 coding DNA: TGTGCCACCAGCAGAGGAAGCGGGAGCTACGGTGAGCAGTTCTTC. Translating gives CATSRGSGSYGEQFF.

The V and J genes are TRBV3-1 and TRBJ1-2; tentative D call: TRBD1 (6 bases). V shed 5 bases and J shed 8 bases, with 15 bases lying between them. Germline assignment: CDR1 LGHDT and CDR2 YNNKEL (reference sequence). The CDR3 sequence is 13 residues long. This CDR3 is CASSTHRVGGYTF. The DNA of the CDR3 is TGTGCCAGCAGCACCCACAGGGTTGGCGGCTACACCTTC.